This TCR beta chain was recorded in a study of blood T cell repertoires in COVID-19. Across the whole study: Material from acute and convalescent COVID-19 was sourced from the United States, Italy and Spain.

This clone was picked up one time. Germline CDR1 KGHDR, CDR2 SFDVKD. This CDR3 has 15 amino acids. The ends were cut back, 9 bases at V and 4 bases at J, with 20 bases in the middle. Libraries were prepared by immunoSEQ multiplex PCR; TCRdb keeps only in-frame clonotypes and omits some of them. The sample carries approximately 270,000 clones, about four fifths recorded once. The material sequenced was peripheral blood. J is TRBJ1-2 and V is TRBV24-1; D is undetermined. This TCR was sampled from a man aged 80 or over with acute or convalescent COVID-19. DNA for the CDR3: TGTGCCACCGGGGAGACGAGATGGGATTCCTATGGCTACACCTTC. Protein sequence: CATGETRWDSYGYTF.